These 8 T cell receptor beta chains came from one sample sequenced in a study of blood T cell repertoires in COVID-19. The repertoire was sequenced with immunoSEQ multiplex PCR; TCRdb's copy has only in-frame clones and lacks some. The sample gives some 380,000 clones, 85% to 90% of which show up once; approximately 7% is in the top ten. The sequenced sample consisted of peripheral blood. The receptor source for this set is a young man with active or convalescent COVID-19.

The chain combines TRBV7-9 with TRBJ2-7; 11 bases map to TRBD2. With 6 bases clipped from V and 7 bases from J, the junction kept 11 bases outside the gene matches. CDR3 length: 15 amino acids. The germline CDR1 and CDR2 sequences are SEHNR and FQNEAQ (reference sequence). The CDR3 region is CASRPQLAGVKEQYF. In nucleotides, the CDR3 is TGTGCCAGCAGACCTCAACTAGCGGGAGTAAAGGAGCAGTACTTC.

The J gene is TRBJ1-1, the V gene TRBV7-6, with D possibly TRBD1 on 6 matching bases. Trimming shortened V by 5 bases and J by 2 bases, and 15 bases separated the two germline ends. The CDR3 loop spans 15 amino acids. Germline V gene data show CDR1 as SGHVS and CDR2 as FNYEAQ. The CDR3 spells CASSPRDNSNTEAFF. The CDR3 bases are TGTGCCAGCAGCCCTCGGGACAATTCTAACACTGAAGCTTTCTTT.

The rearrangement uses TRBV4-3 and TRBJ1-2; D remains ambiguous. The CDR3 is made up of 15 amino acids. V lost 0 bases and J lost 0, with 8 bases in between. CDR1 and CDR2 from the germline V gene are LGHNA and YSLEER. CDR3 DNA: TGCGCCAGCAGCCAAGATAGCGGAGCTAACTATGGCTACACCTTC. As protein: CASSQDSGANYGYTF.

This chain connects TRBV19 to TRBJ1-2, with 9 bases fitting TRBD1. V shed 10 bases and J 8 bases; nucleotides not matched to a gene: 14. CDR1 and CDR2 (germline): LNHDA, SQIVND (reference sequence). CDR3 length: 14 residues. The CDR3 DNA reads TGTGCCAATCTACCCCGGGACAGGGTAATGGGCTACACCTTC. Protein product: CANLPRDRVMGYTF.

The chain joins TRBV21-1 to TRBJ2-7; the table's TRBD2 call for D was not verified on the DNA. TRBV21-1 constitutes a pseudogene. The CDR3 consists of 20 residues. CDR3 protein: CASSKVLLAFLQDDDYEQYF. The CDR3 DNA sequence: TGTGCCAGCAGCAAAGTCTTACTAGCTTTCCTCCAGGACGACGACTACGAGCAGTACTTC.

CDR3 coding DNA: TGCGCCAGCAGAAAGGCGGGAGAGAGGGCAGATACGCAGTATTTT. Translation gives CASRKAGERADTQYF. J is TRBJ2-3 and V is TRBV23-1, with 7 bases identical to TRBD2. TRBV23-1 is classed as an ORF, of uncertain function. This CDR3 has 15 residues. V lost 6 bases to trimming and J lost 4 bases; unmatched junction nucleotides: 10.

This clone appeared a few times. The rearrangement joins TRBV2 to TRBJ2-7; D remains unclear. This CDR3 comprises 14 residues. V was clipped by 1 base and J by 0 bases, with 7 bases between them. Looked up from germline, CDR1 is SNHLY and CDR2 is FYNNEI. The CDR3 spells CASSEGRFSYEQYF. For the CDR3, the DNA is TGTGCCAGCAGTGAAGGCAGGTTCTCCTACGAGCAGTACTTC.

The chain joins TRBV11-1 to TRBJ2-1; D is ambiguous. This CDR3 region has 13 residues. V was trimmed by 1 base and J by 5 bases, leaving 6 bases between them. Germline V gives CDR1 SGHAT, CDR2 FQDESV (reference sequence). DNA of the CDR3: TGTGCCAGCAGCTTAGGGCACAACAATGAGCAGTTCTTC. It specifies CASSLGHNNEQFF. The full variable domain, with the rest looked up from reference TRBV11-1 and TRBJ2-1, is EAEVAQSPRYKITEKSQAVAFWCDPISGHATLYWYRQILGQGPELLVQFQDESVVDDSQLPKDRFSAERLKGVDSTLKIQPAELGDSAMYLCASSLGHNNEQFFGPGTRLTVL.